This TCR beta chain was profiled in a study of spatial heterogeneity in lung cancer (dated by TCRdb to the late 2010s). A note on the overall study: Beta-chain transcripts were consistently detected in greater numbers than alpha-chain transcripts, which likely reflects a higher abundance of beta-chain transcripts. In the raw uncorrected reads, each unique combination of TCR and UMI appeared on average more than ten times. In non-small cell lung cancer, the study quantitatively compared TCR alpha and beta repertoires across several tumor regions, matched nontumor lung, and blood. The study linked features of the TCR repertoire to counts of nonsynonymous mutations, which were determined by whole-exome sequencing of tumor tissue. At surgery, fewer than 250 tumor regions, around 64 matched nontumor lung samples and 56 PBMC samples were TCR-sequenced for both alpha and beta chains.

Preparation of the library involved 5' RACE. The data were produced on a NextSeq 500. In the TCR library protocol, a unique molecular identifier was attached to each TCR cDNA molecule so that PCR and sequencing errors could be corrected. The authors' pipeline ran thus. TCR identification, UMI-based error correction and CDR3 extraction were all carried out with Decombinator tools. TCRs above a frequency of 2 per 1,000, corresponding to the top 1% of the tumor frequency distribution, were defined as expanded. Rényi diversity was computed with the R vegan package after subsampling each repertoire 100 times to 5,000 TCRs. CDR3 similarity networks were built from amino acid triplet string-kernel similarity, with CDR3s being connected when pairwise similarity was above 0.82. TCRdb reprocessing: public reads trimmed at Q25 with fastp, clones called with MiXCR, in-frame beta chains kept. For every CDR3 protein sequence, its rows merge into one entry that carries the most common genes and DNA. The V and J calls and clone size come from TCRdb's table, not from the authors' own analysis. The sample table contains 90,000 to 95,000 distinct CDR3 sequences; only one count was recorded for over 9.5% of them. The leading ten clones occupy more than 40% of the sample.

Paper-wide results and their limitations: Additional single-cell paired TCR alpha and beta sequencing was considered necessary to confirm, at a functional level, the hypothesis that regional TCRs recognize regional mutations. Ubiquitous expanded tumor TCRs were found in blood more often at tumor resection than at routine follow-up.

In light of the paper, this sample's time point label describes: sample taken at primary tumor resection. The donors were 60 to 80 patients from the lung TRACERx cohort who had early-stage, untreated non-small cell lung cancer. For TCR sequencing, whole RNA was extracted from tumor and nontumor lung tissue, or from cryopreserved PBMC samples, and no cell sorting was done. Patients were selected for TCR sequencing only if sufficient RNA was available from at least two tumor regions. This clonotype was counted ten times or more. There is no known antigen for this receptor. No quality values exist for individual bases; no much larger clone is one base distant. The V end gives up 3 bases and the J end 1 base, leaving 5 bases in the junction not matched to a gene. The germline V gene specifies LGHNA as CDR1 and YSLEER as CDR2. The CDR3 runs 16 amino acids, cysteine and phenylalanine included. Only CDR3 DNA is held: 48 bases, read in frame from base 1.

The sequence was obtained from a male donor with early-stage non-small cell lung cancer. This chain joins TRBV4-3 to TRBJ2-1, and TRBD2 matches 8 of the central bases. Sequences were derived from PBMCs, sampled at surgery. The DNA reads as follows: TGCGCCAGCAGCCAGGGAAGCGGGGGTTCCTACAATGAGCAGTTCTTC. Its protein reads: CASSQGSGGSYNEQFF.